Listed below are T cell receptor beta chains from one sample, sequenced in a study of cytomegalovirus exposure and HLA in healthy donors. Only in-frame clones appear in the TCRdb table, and some are missing; sequencing was by immunoSEQ multiplex PCR. Here the sample spans approximately 160,000 clones, roughly 84% being singletons. The sample was PBMCs. Receptors were obtained from a boy aged 2 to 9 in good health and CMV-seronegative. Both conserved end residues are part of each CDR3. Each record gives: J gene, D gene, V gene, clone size, CDR3 DNA, CDR3 protein. The D gene is left open where the match is weak. Clone size is given for some rows only: seen once, a few or many times, or a class if the clone is expanded.

TRBJ1-2 | TRBD1 | TRBV6-5 | - | TGTGCCAGCAGTCGGACAGGGGATTATGGCTACACCTTC | CASSRTGDYGYTF
TRBJ1-1 | - | TRBV23-1 | - | TGCGCCAGCAGAACCGGCCAGGGAGCTTTCTTT | CASRTGQGAFF
TRBJ2-7 | TRBD1 | TRBV6-1 | - | TGTGCCACTACCCTACAGGGGAACGAGCAGTACTTC | CATTLQGNEQYF
TRBJ1-5 | - | TRBV25-1 | - | TGTGCCAGCACGTTAGGACCGGGGCAGCCCCAGCATTTT | CASTLGPGQPQHF
TRBJ1-4 | - | TRBV29-1 | - | TGCAGGGTCGTAGACAGGCAGGAAAACCTGTTTTTT | CRVVDRQENLFF
TRBJ1-4 | - | TRBV30 | once | TGTGCCTGGACCGGGACGGAGGGTGAAAAACTGTTTTTT | CAWTGTEGEKLFF
TRBJ1-3 | TRBD1 | TRBV5-6 | once | TGTGCCAGCAGCTTAGGGACAGGCTCTGGAAACACCATATATTTT | CASSLGTGSGNTIYF
TRBJ2-3 | TRBD2 | TRBV7-9 | - | TGTGCCAGCAGCTTAGCGGTCGTAGCGGGCGGCACAGATACGCAGTATTTT | CASSLAVVAGGTDTQYF
TRBJ1-5 | TRBD1 | TRBV30 | - | TGTGCCTGGTCCCCAGGGGGCGATCAGCCCCAGCATTTT | CAWSPGGDQPQHF
TRBJ2-7 | TRBD1 | TRBV7-9 | once | TGTGCCAGCAGCTTCTCCGGGACAGGGGGCTACGAGCAGTACTTC | CASSFSGTGGYEQYF
TRBJ2-5 | TRBD2 | TRBV6-1 | - | TGTGCCAGCAGTGAAAGGGAGGGGACCCAGTACTTC | CASSEREGTQYF
TRBJ2-1 | TRBD2 | TRBV7-2 | - | TGTGCCAGCAGCTTAGGGGGAGCGGGAGCTGGGAATGAGCAGTTCTTC | CASSLGGAGAGNEQFF
TRBJ2-1 | - | TRBV13 | - | TGTGCCAGCAGCCCGCTCGGGGAGGTTGAGCAGTTCTTC | CASSPLGEVEQFF
TRBJ2-7 | TRBD2 | TRBV2 | - | TGTGCCAGCAGCCCGGGACTAGCGGAGAACTACGAGCAGTACTTC | CASSPGLAENYEQYF
TRBJ2-7 | - | TRBV5-1 | - | TGCGCCAGCAGCTTGGTCCAGGGATCCCCCTACGAGCAGTACTTC | CASSLVQGSPYEQYF
TRBJ1-4 | TRBD1 | TRBV5-6 | - | TGTGCCAGCAGCTCCCTCGGGACAGGGCATAATGAAAAACTGTTTTTT | CASSSLGTGHNEKLFF
TRBJ1-3 | - | TRBV11-2 | - | TGTGCCAGCAGCTTAGTTTTCCTCGGAAACACCATATATTTT | CASSLVFLGNTIYF
TRBJ2-1 | - | TRBV30 | - | TGTGCCTGGAGTCTGAGGCGCAGGGGCAGGGTAGGGCAGTTCTTC | CAWSLRRRGRVGQFF
TRBJ1-1 | - | TRBV6-5 | - | TGTGCCAGCTTGATCGGGGGGAAGCGGACTGAAGCTTTCTTT | CASLIGGKRTEAFF
TRBJ1-3 | - | TRBV19 | - | TGTGCCAGTAGCGCCCTCAGGGACTATGGAAACACCATATATTTT | CASSALRDYGNTIYF
TRBJ1-1 | TRBD1 | TRBV5-1 | - | TGCGCCAGCAGCCCGGGGACAGGGAACACTGAAGCTTTCTTT | CASSPGTGNTEAFF
TRBJ2-1 | TRBD1 | TRBV27 | once | TGTGCCAGCACCTTCACCGGGACAGGGGGTATGCAGTTCTTC | CASTFTGTGGMQFF
TRBJ1-5 | - | TRBV27 | - | TGTGCCAGCAGCTTCCCCTATCCCGACGGAGGAGGTAATCAGCCCCAGCATTTT | CASSFPYPDGGGNQPQHF
TRBJ1-2 | - | TRBV13 | - | TGTGCCAGCAGCCGGCGGATGGATGGCTACACCTTC | CASSRRMDGYTF
TRBJ1-1 | TRBD1 | TRBV29-1 | - | TGCAGCGAGGCGACAGGGTTGAACACTGAAGCTTTCTTT | CSEATGLNTEAFF
TRBJ2-5 | TRBD2 | TRBV27 | - | TGTGCCAGCAGTTCCACCGGGACTACCATATACCAAGAGACCCAGTACTTC | CASSSTGTTIYQETQYF
TRBJ2-3 | TRBD2 | TRBV11-2 | - | TGTGCCAGCAGCTTATTCGGGACTAGCGGGAGCGGAGATACGCAGTATTTT | CASSLFGTSGSGDTQYF
TRBJ2-1 | TRBD2 | TRBV6-5 | few | TGTGCCAGCAGTTTAATAGCGGGAGTGGGCTACAATGAGCAGTTCTTC | CASSLIAGVGYNEQFF
TRBJ2-2 | TRBD1 | TRBV13 | - | TGTGCCAGCAGCTTAGACAGGGGATATAACACCGGGGAGCTGTTTTTT | CASSLDRGYNTGELFF
TRBJ1-2 | - | TRBV5-1 | - | TGCGCCAGCAGCTTCAGTTCAGGGGACTATGGCTACACCTTC | CASSFSSGDYGYTF
TRBJ1-1 | TRBD1 | TRBV28 | - | TGTGCCAGCAGTTTAAGCAGGGGGCCGAACACTGAAGCTTTCTTT | CASSLSRGPNTEAFF
TRBJ1-5 | - | TRBV2 | - | TGTGCCAGCAGCTCGGGGGGGGACCAGCCCCAGCATTTT | CASSSGGDQPQHF
TRBJ2-7 | - | TRBV4-2 | few | TGTGCCAGCAGCCAAGATTCCTCCTCCTACGAGCAGTACTTC | CASSQDSSSYEQYF
TRBJ1-5 | TRBD1 | TRBV19 | - | TGTGCCAGTAGTATCGGACAGGTCAATCAGCCCCAGCATTTT | CASSIGQVNQPQHF
TRBJ2-7 | - | TRBV6-5 | - | TGTGCCAGCGGTGACATTTCTGGCTACGAGCAGTACTTC | CASGDISGYEQYF
TRBJ2-2 | - | TRBV28 | - | TGTGCCAGCAGCCTCAGGACTGGGCTCGGGGAGCTGTTTTTT | CASSLRTGLGELFF
TRBJ2-5 | - | TRBV9 | - | TGTGCCAGCAGCGTAGGGGTGGGGGGGCCCCAAGAGACCCAGTACTTC | CASSVGVGGPQETQYF
TRBJ2-2 | TRBD1 | TRBV2 | - | TGTGCCAGCAGTGATCCAGATTCAGGGGGTACCGGGGAGCTGTTTTTT | CASSDPDSGGTGELFF
TRBJ2-6 | - | TRBV2 | - | TGTGCCAGCACCTGGACAGTCGCTGGGGCCAACGTCCTGACTTTC | CASTWTVAGANVLTF
TRBJ1-1 | - | TRBV5-1 | once | TGCGCCAGCAGCTTGGGTCTGGGAGCAAATATGAACACTGAAGCTTTCTTT | CASSLGLGANMNTEAFF
TRBJ1-1 | - | TRBV2 | - | TGTGCCAGCAGACAGAATACTGAAGCTTTCTTT | CASRQNTEAFF
TRBJ2-1 | - | TRBV29-1 | - | TGCAGCGTTGACCCCGATGGGGTGCGGGATTACAATGAGCAGTTCTTC | CSVDPDGVRDYNEQFF
TRBJ2-7 | TRBD2 | TRBV29-1 | - | TGCAGCGTCCCCGGTTCTAGCGGGAGGGTCCCCCTCTCCTACGAGCAGTACTTC | CSVPGSSGRVPLSYEQYF
TRBJ1-1 | TRBD1 | TRBV19 | - | TGTGCCAGTACTTTCGACAGGGAGTTGAGTGAAGCTTTCTTT | CASTFDRELSEAFF
TRBJ2-4 | - | TRBV5-6 | - | TGTGCCAGCAGCTTAGTTACTTTGGTAGCCAAAAACATTCAGTACTTC | CASSLVTLVAKNIQYF
TRBJ2-7 | - | TRBV5-4 | few | TGTGCCAGCAGCTTGGGGACTGGGAGGAGCTCCTACGAGCAGTACTTC | CASSLGTGRSSYEQYF
TRBJ2-1 | TRBD2 | TRBV5-4 | - | TGTGCCAGCAGCGTAGGACTAGCGGGAGGGCCGCGGAATGAGCAGTTCTTC | CASSVGLAGGPRNEQFF
TRBJ2-7 | TRBD2 | TRBV6-5 | - | TGTGCCAGCAGGTCGTCAGCGGGAGTTACCTACGAGCAGTACTTC | CASRSSAGVTYEQYF
TRBJ2-1 | TRBD2 | TRBV28 | few | TGTGCCAGCACCAAAGGACTAGGGGACAATGAGCAGTTCTTC | CASTKGLGDNEQFF
TRBJ2-7 | TRBD1 | TRBV4-1 | - | TGCGCCAGCAGCCAAATTGGGGGGGACAGGGGGCGACCATACGAGCAGTACTTC | CASSQIGGDRGRPYEQYF
TRBJ1-5 | - | TRBV19 | - | TGTGCCAGTAGTCCACCCCGGTGGCCCCAGCATTTT | CASSPPRWPQHF
TRBJ2-1 | - | TRBV4-1 | - | TGCGCCAGCAGCCAAGACGGGGCGGGGCACAATGAGCAGTTCTTC | CASSQDGAGHNEQFF
TRBJ2-7 | TRBD1 | TRBV5-5 | - | TGTGCCAGCAGGACAGACGAGGGGGCTTACGAGCAGTACTTC | CASRTDEGAYEQYF
TRBJ2-7 | TRBD1 | TRBV5-4 | - | TGTGCCAGCAGCTCCCACCATACCGGGACAGGGGGCCCCGAGCAGTACTTC | CASSSHHTGTGGPEQYF
TRBJ2-3 | - | TRBV10-2 | once | TGCGCCAGCAGTGCAACAGGGCTTAGGACAGATACGCAGTATTTT | CASSATGLRTDTQYF